This T cell receptor (beta chain) was identified during a study of CD8 T cells in Susac syndrome. CDR3 length: 13 amino acids. Trimming at V came to 7 bases and at J to 7 bases, leaving 5 bases not matched to a gene. The healthy controls were matched to patients by age and sex. TEMRA cells were FACS-enriched, unlike CD8+ and CD4+ T cells, which were negatively isolated. The RNA, roughly 0.45 to 1 ug, was put through reverse transcription using random hexamers. Amplification of TCR beta CDR3 was carried out by immunoSEQ multiplex PCR, which covered 54 Vbeta and 13 Jbeta segments. TCRdb re-derived calls from the immunoSEQ multiplex PCR reads in MiXCR, one entry per CDR3 protein. This table holds some 180,000 distinct CDR3 sequences, just under 95% found once.

V gene TRBV12-3 or TRBV12-4 combines with J gene TRBJ2-1; TRBD2 agrees at 9 bases. This receptor was identified in a human donor in good health. Sequenced input: CD4+ T cells from PBMCs. The CDR3 coding sequence is TGTGCCAGCAAGAGCGGGGGGAAAAATGAGCAGTTCTTC. It specifies CASKSGGKNEQFF.